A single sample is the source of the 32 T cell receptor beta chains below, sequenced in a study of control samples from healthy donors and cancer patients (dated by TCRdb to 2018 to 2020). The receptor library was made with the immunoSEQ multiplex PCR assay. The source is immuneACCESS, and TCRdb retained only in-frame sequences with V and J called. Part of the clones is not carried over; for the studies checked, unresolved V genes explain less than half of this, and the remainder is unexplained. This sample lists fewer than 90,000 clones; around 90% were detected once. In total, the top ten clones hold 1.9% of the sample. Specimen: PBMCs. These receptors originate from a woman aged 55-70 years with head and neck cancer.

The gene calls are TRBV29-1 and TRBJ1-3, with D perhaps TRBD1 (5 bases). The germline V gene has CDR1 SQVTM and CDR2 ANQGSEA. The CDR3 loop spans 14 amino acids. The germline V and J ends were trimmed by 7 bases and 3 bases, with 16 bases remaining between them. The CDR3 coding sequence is TGCAGCGGACGACCTGGGGGGGATGGAAACACCATATATTTT. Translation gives CSGRPGGDGNTIYF. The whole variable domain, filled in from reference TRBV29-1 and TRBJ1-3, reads SAVISQKPSRDICQRGTSLTIQCQVDSQVTMMFWYRQQPGQSLTLIATANQGSEATYESGFVIDKFPISRPNLTFSTLTVSNMSPEDSSIYLCSGRPGGDGNTIYFGEGSWLTVV.

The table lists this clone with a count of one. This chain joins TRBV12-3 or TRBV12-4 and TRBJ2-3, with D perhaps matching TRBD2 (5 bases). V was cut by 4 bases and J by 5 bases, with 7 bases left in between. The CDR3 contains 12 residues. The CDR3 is CASSSGGDTQYF. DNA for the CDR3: TGTGCCAGCAGTTCCGGAGGAGATACGCAGTATTTT.

The CDR3 sequence is CASSPRQGNQPQHF. The CDR3 DNA sequence: TGTGCCAGCAGTCCAAGACAGGGTAATCAGCCCCAGCATTTT. The chain joins TRBV27 to TRBJ1-5; 7 bases align to TRBD1. After removal of 5 bases from V and 4 bases from J, the junction contained 5 bases not matched to a gene. Looked up from germline, CDR1 is MNHEY and CDR2 is SMNVEV (reference sequence). This CDR3 has 14 residues.

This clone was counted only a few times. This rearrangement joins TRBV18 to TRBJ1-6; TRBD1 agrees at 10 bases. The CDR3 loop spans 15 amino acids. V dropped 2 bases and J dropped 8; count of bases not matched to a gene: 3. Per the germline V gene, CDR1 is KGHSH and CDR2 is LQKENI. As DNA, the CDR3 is TGTGCCAGCTCACCAACCGGGACAGGGGATTCACCCCTCCACTTT. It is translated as CASSPTGTGDSPLHF.

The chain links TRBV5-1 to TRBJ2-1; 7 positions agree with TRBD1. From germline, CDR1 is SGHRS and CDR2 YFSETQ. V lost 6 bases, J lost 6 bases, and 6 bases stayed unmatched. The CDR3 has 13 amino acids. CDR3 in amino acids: CASNTGVGNEQFF. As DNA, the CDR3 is TGCGCCAGCAACACAGGGGTCGGCAATGAGCAGTTCTTC.

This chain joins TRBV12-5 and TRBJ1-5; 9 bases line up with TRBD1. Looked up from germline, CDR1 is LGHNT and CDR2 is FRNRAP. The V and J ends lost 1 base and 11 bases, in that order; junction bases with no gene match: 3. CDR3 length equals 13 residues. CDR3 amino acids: CASGLGQGGSQHF. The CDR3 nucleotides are TGTGCTAGTGGTTTGGGACAGGGGGGGTCCCAGCATTTT.

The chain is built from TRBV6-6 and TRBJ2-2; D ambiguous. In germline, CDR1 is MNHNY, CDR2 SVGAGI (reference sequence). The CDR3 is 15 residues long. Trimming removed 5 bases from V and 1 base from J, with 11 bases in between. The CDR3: CASSPQRGNTGELFF. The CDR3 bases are TGTGCCAGCAGTCCCCAGCGCGGGAACACCGGGGAGCTGTTTTTT.

The CDR3 sequence is CASSLVVAGEETQYF. The CDR3 DNA reads as TGCGCCAGCAGCTTGGTTGTAGCGGGTGAAGAGACCCAGTACTTC. This chain joins TRBV5-1 and TRBJ2-5, with 7 bases identical to TRBD2. V dropped 0 bases and J dropped 3; count of bases not matched to a gene: 5. The CDR3 contains 15 residues. Germline-derived CDR1 and CDR2 are SGHRS and YFSETQ. Complete variable domain (other parts from reference TRBV5-1 and TRBJ2-5): KAGVTQTPRYLIKTRGQQVTLSCSPISGHRSVSWYQQTPGQGLQFLFEYFSETQRNKGNFPGRFSGRQFSNSRSEMNVSTLELGDSALYLCASSLVVAGEETQYFGPGTRLLVL.

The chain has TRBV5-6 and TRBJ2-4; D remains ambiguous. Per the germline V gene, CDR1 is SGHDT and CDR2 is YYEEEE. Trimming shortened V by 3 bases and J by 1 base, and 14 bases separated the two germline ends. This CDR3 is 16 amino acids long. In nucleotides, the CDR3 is TGTGCCAGCAGCTCCGGTGTGGGATCGGCCAAAAACATTCAGTACTTC. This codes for CASSSGVGSAKNIQYF.

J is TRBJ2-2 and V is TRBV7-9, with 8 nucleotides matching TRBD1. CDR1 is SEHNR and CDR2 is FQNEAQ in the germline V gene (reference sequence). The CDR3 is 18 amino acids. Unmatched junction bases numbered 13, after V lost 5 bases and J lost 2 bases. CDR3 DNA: TGTGCCAGCAGCCCCCGGGACAGGAAACCCCTAAACACCGGGGAGCTGTTTTTT. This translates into CASSPRDRKPLNTGELFF.

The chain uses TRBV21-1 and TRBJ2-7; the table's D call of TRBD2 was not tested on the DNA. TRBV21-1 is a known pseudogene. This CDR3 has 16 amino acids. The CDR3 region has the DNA TGTGCCAGCAGCAAAGTAGGAGACTCCAGCTCCTACGAGCAGTACTTC. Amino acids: CASSKVGDSSSYEQYF.

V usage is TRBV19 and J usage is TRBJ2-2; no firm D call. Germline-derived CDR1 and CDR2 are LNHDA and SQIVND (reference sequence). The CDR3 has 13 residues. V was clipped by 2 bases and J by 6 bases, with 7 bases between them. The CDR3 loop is CASSISVPGELFF. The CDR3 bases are TGTGCCAGTAGTATATCGGTTCCCGGGGAGCTGTTTTTT.

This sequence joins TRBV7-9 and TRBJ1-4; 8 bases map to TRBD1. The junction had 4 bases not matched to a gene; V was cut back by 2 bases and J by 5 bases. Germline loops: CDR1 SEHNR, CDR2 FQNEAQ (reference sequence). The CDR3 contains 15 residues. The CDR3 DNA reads TGTGCCAGCAGCTTACTGGGACAGGTGAATGAAAAACTGTTTTTT. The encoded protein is CASSLLGQVNEKLFF.

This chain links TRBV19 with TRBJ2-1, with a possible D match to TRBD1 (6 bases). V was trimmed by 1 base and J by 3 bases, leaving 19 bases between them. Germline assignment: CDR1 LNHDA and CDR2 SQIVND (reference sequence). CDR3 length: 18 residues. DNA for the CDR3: TGTGCCAGTAGTATAGGGACGGTGGGGGCTAAGCTCTACAATGAGCAGTTCTTC. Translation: CASSIGTVGAKLYNEQFF.

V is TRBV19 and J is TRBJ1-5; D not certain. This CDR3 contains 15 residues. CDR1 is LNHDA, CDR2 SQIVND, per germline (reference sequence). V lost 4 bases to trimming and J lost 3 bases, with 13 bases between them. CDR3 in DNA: TGTGCCAGTAGTAGAGGGAACAGCCCCAATCAGCCCCAGCATTTT. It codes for CASSRGNSPNQPQHF.

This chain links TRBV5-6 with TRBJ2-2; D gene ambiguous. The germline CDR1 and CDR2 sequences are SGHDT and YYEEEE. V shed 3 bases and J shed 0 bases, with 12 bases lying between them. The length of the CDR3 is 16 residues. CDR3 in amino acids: CASSSFYFANTGELFF. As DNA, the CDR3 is TGTGCCAGCAGCTCCTTCTACTTCGCGAACACCGGGGAGCTGTTTTTT. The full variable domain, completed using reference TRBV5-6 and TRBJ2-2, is DAGVTQSPTHLIKTRGQQVTLRCSPKSGHDTVSWYQQALGQGPQFIFQYYEEEERQRGNFPDRFSGHQFPNYSSELNVNALLLGDSALYLCASSSFYFANTGELFFGEGSRLTVL.

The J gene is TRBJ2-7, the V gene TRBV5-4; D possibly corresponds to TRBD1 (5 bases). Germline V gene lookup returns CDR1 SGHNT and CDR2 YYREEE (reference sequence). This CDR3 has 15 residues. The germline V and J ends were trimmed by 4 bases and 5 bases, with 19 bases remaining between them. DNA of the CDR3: TGTGCCAGCAGCCCAGATAGGGGCGCACACAACGAGCAGTACTTC. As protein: CASSPDRGAHNEQYF.

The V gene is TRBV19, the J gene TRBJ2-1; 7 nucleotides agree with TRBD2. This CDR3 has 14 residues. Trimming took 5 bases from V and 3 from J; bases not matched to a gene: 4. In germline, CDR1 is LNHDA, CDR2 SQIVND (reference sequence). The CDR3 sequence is CASSLGLVYNEQFF. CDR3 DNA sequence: TGTGCCAGTAGTCTAGGACTAGTCTACAATGAGCAGTTCTTC.

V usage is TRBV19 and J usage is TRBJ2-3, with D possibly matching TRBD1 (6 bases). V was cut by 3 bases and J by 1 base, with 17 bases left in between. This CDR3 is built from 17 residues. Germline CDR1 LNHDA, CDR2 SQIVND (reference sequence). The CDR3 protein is CASSIVTGNDGTDTQYF. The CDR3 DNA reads TGTGCCAGTAGTATTGTCACAGGGAATGATGGCACAGATACGCAGTATTTT.

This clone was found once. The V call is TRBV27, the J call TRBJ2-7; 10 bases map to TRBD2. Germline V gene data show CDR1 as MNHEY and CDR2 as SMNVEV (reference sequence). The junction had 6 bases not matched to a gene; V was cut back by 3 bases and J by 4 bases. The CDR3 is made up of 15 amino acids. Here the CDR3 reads CASSFYGLAAYEQYF. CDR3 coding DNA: TGTGCCAGCAGTTTTTACGGACTAGCGGCGTACGAGCAGTACTTC.

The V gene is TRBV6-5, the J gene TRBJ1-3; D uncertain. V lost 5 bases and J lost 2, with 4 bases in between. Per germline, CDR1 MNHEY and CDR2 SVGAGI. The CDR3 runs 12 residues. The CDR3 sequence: CASSRPGNTIYF. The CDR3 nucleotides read TGTGCCAGCAGTCGTCCTGGAAACACCATATATTTT.

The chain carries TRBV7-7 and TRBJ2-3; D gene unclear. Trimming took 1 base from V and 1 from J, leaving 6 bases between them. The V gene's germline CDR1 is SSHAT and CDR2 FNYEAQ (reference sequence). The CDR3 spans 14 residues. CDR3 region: CASSLGARTDTQYF. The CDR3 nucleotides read TGTGCCAGCAGCTTAGGTGCCCGCACAGATACGCAGTATTTT. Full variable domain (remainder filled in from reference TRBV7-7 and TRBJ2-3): GAGVSQSPRYKVTKRGQDVTLRCDPISSHATLYWYQQALGQGPEFLTYFNYEAQPDKSGLPSDRFSAERPEGSISTLTIQRTEQRDSAMYRCASSLGARTDTQYFGPGTRLTVL.

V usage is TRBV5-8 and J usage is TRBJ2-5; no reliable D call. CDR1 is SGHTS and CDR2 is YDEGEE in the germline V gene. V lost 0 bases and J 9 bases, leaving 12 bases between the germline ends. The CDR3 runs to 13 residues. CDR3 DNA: TGTGCCAGCAGCTTGGCGTTTGCGTCGGCCCAGTACTTC. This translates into CASSLAFASAQYF.

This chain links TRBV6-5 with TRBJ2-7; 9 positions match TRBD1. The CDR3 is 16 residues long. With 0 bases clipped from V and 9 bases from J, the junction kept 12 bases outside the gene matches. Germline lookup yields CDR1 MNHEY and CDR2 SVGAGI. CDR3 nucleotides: TGTGCCAGCAGTTACTCGACAGGGGGAACCCCCAGGCGGCAGTACTTC. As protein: CASSYSTGGTPRRQYF.

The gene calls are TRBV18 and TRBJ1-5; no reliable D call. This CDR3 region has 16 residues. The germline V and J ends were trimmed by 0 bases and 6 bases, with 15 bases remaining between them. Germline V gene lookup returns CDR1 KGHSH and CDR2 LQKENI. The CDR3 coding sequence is TGTGCCAGCTCACCACCGAGTCCGGGAGTAAGTCAGCCCCAGCATTTT. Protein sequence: CASSPPSPGVSQPQHF.

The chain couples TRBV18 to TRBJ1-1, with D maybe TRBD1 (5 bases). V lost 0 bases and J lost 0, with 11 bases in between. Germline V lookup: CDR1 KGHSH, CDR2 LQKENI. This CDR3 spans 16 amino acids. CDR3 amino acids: CASSPPRQGMNTEAFF. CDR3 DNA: TGTGCCAGCTCACCACCCCGTCAGGGCATGAACACTGAAGCTTTCTTT.

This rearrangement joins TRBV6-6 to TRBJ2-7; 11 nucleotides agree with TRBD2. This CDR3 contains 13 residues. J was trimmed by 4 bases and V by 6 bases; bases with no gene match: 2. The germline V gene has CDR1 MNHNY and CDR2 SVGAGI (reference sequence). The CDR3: CASRLAGAYEQYF. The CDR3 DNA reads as TGTGCCAGCAGACTAGCGGGGGCGTACGAGCAGTACTTC.

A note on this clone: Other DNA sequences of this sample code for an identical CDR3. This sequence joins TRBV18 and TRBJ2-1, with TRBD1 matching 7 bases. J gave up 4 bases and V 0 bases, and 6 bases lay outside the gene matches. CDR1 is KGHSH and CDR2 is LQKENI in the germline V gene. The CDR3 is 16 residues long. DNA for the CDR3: TGTGCCAGCTCACCACCGACAGGGCAGGGATACAATGAGCAGTTCTTC. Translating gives CASSPPTGQGYNEQFF. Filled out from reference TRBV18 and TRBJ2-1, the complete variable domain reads NAGVMQNPRHLVRRRGQEARLRCSPMKGHSHVYWYRQLPEEGLKFMVYLQKENIIDESGMPKERFSAEFPKEGPSILRIQQVVRGDSAAYFCASSPPTGQGYNEQFFGPGTRLTVL.

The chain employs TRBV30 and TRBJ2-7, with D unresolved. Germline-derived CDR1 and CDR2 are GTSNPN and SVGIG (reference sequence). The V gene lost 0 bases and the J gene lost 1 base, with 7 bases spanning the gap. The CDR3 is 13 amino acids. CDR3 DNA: TGTGCCTGGAGTGTCCCGGGTTCCTACGAGCAGTACTTC. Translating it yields CAWSVPGSYEQYF.

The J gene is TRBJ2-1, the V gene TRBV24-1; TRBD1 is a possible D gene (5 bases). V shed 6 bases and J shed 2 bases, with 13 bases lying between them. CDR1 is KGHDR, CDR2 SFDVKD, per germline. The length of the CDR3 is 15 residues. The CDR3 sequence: CATSQGGAAYNEQFF. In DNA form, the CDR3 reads TGTGCCACCAGTCAGGGTGGTGCGGCCTACAATGAGCAGTTCTTC.

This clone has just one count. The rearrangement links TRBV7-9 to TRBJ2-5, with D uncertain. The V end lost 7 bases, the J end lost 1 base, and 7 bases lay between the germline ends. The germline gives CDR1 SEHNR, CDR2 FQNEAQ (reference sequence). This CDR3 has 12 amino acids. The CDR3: CASNRVQETQYF. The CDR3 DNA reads TGTGCCAGCAATAGGGTCCAAGAGACCCAGTACTTC.

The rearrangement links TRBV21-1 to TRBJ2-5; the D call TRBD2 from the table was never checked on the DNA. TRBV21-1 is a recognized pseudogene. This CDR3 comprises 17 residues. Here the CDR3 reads CASSPRGLAGRRETQYF. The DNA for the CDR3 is TGTGCCAGCAGCCCCCGAGGACTAGCGGGAAGGCGGGAGACCCAGTACTTC.